This T cell receptor (beta chain) was sequenced in a study of cytomegalovirus exposure and HLA in healthy donors (dated by TCRdb to 2017 to 2019). Turning to the overall study: An earlier analysis of about 530 of the donors reported approximately 300 Gb of sequence data and approximately 120 million unique TCR beta sequences obtained from roughly 170 million T cells. To predict cytomegalovirus infection status, the study combined high-throughput TCR immunosequencing, statistical association of individual TCRs with disease status, and machine learning. Genome-wide SNP genotypes for about 55% of the roughly 670 donors were used in a later genetic analysis, which treated that subset as a discovery cohort. Rather than drawing on any new phenotypic data, the later analysis identified candidate immune exposures from TCR beta sequences and the way those sequences occurred across donors. In addition to the first cohort of 666 subjects, a separate validation cohort of around 110 different subjects was used. The genetic ancestry cluster associated with self-reported Caucasian donors included 70% to 85% of the 300 to 400 genotyped donors. Typing coverage differed by locus: A, B, C, DRB1 and DQB1 were typed in roughly 620-630 donors, DQA1 in 500 to 550, DPA1 in approximately 610, and DPB1 in just under 490. A later analysis re-examined previously published TCR beta repertoires from roughly 720 donors and added high-resolution HLA genotyping to investigate patterns of TCR occurrence. HLA typing included class I and class II loci at four-digit resolution. To decide whether each TCR beta V gene segment behaved as functional or pseudogenic, an earlier analysis of fewer than 750 of the donors relied on high-throughput TCR beta sequencing. The study aimed to test whether cataloging public T cell receptors could reveal signatures of past pathogen exposure. Approximately 300 gigabases of sequencing data and roughly 80 million unique TCR sequences made up an early release that covered approximately 700 HLA-typed donors. Every discovery cohort repertoire had been produced on one sequencing platform. On average, roughly 240,000 unique TCR beta nucleotide sequences were sequenced per donor among 398 genotyped donors of the cohort, with around 19% of those sequences being non-productive. Donor age, sex, ethnicity and CMV serostatus were collected together with the repertoire data. Four to six DR-DQ haplotypes were handled as single units for association and clustering, since linkage in the cohort was strong. The study profiled the T cell repertoires of about 640 subjects by immunosequencing and related them to cytomegalovirus serostatus. What the study reported, not specific to this receptor: A further reported finding was that TCR beta sequences accurately predicted the HLA-A and HLA-B alleles for most subjects in the first cohort. In a later analysis, the rate of TCR association differed among HLA loci, with DRB1 alleles having the most associated TCRs and HLA-C alleles having the fewest. Only TCR beta chains were sequenced in this cohort, and the absence of alpha or paired-chain data limited detectable features. The sequencing pipeline was judged likely to have produced a cluster of highly shared sequence variants as a technical artifact. Because HLA typing was missing for some donors at each locus, association tests included only the typed subset. According to a later analysis, most CMV-associated TCR beta chains appeared to be HLA-restricted, and the HLA associations seemed to be driven largely by CMV exposure. The presence/absence analyses assumed that sequencing depth was roughly uniform across donors, and that assumption may not be true. The classifier was reported to diagnose cytomegalovirus status with high specificity and sensitivity in both the original and validation cohorts. Linkage disequilibrium might explain the correlated functional status among segregating V segments, but an unknown experimental factor could not be ruled out. A total of 164 TCR beta chains were listed by the study as associated with cytomegalovirus. Approximately 16 rarely observed V segments, including chromosome 9 orphons, were excluded from the earlier analysis of several hundred of the donors because counts were too low. A later genetic analysis reported fewer N-insertions in productive TCRs among donors in an Asian-associated ancestry cluster than the approximately 670-donor mean. For the cohort, immune exposure information was limited to CMV serostatus. Most TCR sequences were observed very rarely across donors, whereas some public TCRs were present in many individuals. In a later analysis, several top co-occurrence clusters were reported to appear linked to parvovirus B19, influenza, CMV and Epstein-Barr virus. Specific HLA alleles were associated with some 15,000 TCR beta sequences at a false discovery rate of 0.05 in a later analysis. Assigning TCR associations to individual alleles was difficult when HLA alleles, especially DR and DQ, strongly co-occurred. The 87-base-pair reads could not distinguish some IMGT-functional V segments, including TRBV6-2 and TRBV6-3, so those segments were excluded. V-gene and J-gene trimming of TCR beta chains was associated with a missense DCLRE1C variant in a later genetic analysis, and the association was replicated in an independent cohort. In an earlier analysis of some 500 of the donors, most TCR beta V segments appeared in productive rearrangements about 87% or about 30% of the time, broadly matching IMGT annotations. A few of the identified cytomegalovirus-associated TCR beta chains were confirmed in vitro to be specific for cytomegalovirus antigens. A later analysis found that HLA-associated TCR beta chains were more clonally expanded and had lower generation probabilities than equally common non-associated chains. According to the authors, the approach could potentially be generalized to other disease states and immunological phenotypes.

Taken from cysteine to phenylalanine, the CDR3 has 14 residues. CDR3 DNA only is kept here, 42 bases in frame from base 1. The germline V gene yields SGHRS for CDR1 and YFSETQ for CDR2. Relative to germline, V is 0 bases shorter and J is 7 bases shorter, with 11 bases between their ends. As for this clone: There is no known antigen for this receptor. There are no base qualities to consult, and no much larger clone falls within one base.

The library relied on the immunoSEQ multiplex PCR assay. The multiplex PCR relied on a mix of 60 forward primers for TCR Vbeta segments and 13 reverse primers for TCR Jbeta segments. The CDR3 region of rearranged TCR beta genes was amplified from genomic DNA by a multiplex PCR assay. Amplified TCR beta libraries were sequenced as 87-base-pair reads on the Illumina HiSeq System. The paper's data handling went like this. In a later analysis, tens of millions of unique TCR beta chains were counted across the approximately 670 repertoires, and around 10 million of these chains were shared by at least two donors. Raw reads were error-corrected and collapsed into unique sequences with a nearest-neighbor algorithm that merged closely related sequences to remove PCR and sequencing errors. To assign V, D and J gene segments, CDR3 sequences were aligned to IMGT reference sequences. For a sequence to be retained, a match of at least six nucleotides to both a V gene segment and a J gene segment was required. A rearrangement counted as productive if the CDR3 had no stop codons and remained in frame with V and J, and every other rearrangement counted as non-productive. CDR3 was defined by IMGT convention, running from the second conserved V-encoded cysteine to the conserved J-encoded phenylalanine. The earlier analysis of fewer than 700 of the donors excluded sequences that lacked an unambiguous match to a single V gene segment. An earlier analysis of a few hundred of the donors called V segments functional above 56.7% productive rearrangements and segregating when the between-donor standard deviation exceeded 5%. A statistical classification framework was built to diagnose cytomegalovirus status from the catalog of TCR beta chain sequences. In a later analysis, V and J genes were assigned by comparing TCR nucleotide sequences against IMGT/GENE-DB human TR gene sequences. Using the TCRdist pipeline, a later analysis assigned CDR3 sequences along with most-parsimonious VDJ recombination scenarios. In a later analysis, every TCR beta chain was defined by the combination of its CDR3 amino acid sequence and its V-gene family, and reads without a unique V-gene family were dropped. A later analysis removed 592 highly shared, low-generation-probability nucleotide sequences to deal with suspected cross-contamination and a sequencing artifact. For each public chain, a later analysis derived a clonal expansion index from normalized ranks of inferred template counts within each repertoire. A later analysis computed generation probabilities with a VDJ recombination model fitted to out-of-frame rearrangements, and checked the results against IGoR. Hypergeometric tests were used in a later analysis to score TCR-TCR, TCR-HLA and TCR-CMV co-occurrence, with a repertoire-size bias correction applied to the TCR pairs. In a later analysis, false discovery rates were estimated by permuting HLA or CMV assignments 20 times. In a later analysis, co-occurring TCRs were grouped with DBSCAN, and TCRdist sequence similarity was added when clustering was performed within HLA-allele-positive subsets. For co-occurrence clustering, repertoires with fewer than 30,000 or more than 120,000 public chains were excluded, along with roughly 5 repertoires with anomalous nucleotide sharing. In TCRdb, the immuneACCESS table is reduced to in-frame sequences with V and J assigned. These tables do not hold every clone; where another copy was compared, an unresolved V gene accounts for under half, and the others remain unexplained. That table is the source of V, J and clone size, and D and trimming were worked out from the DNA. The sample yields 150,000 to 180,000 clones; 80% were counted once. Together, the top ten hold more than 10% of the sample.

The cohort was made up of 500 to 850 healthy bone marrow donors. All cohort members were sampled while nominally healthy, although unrecorded immune exposures were likely present. The donor tested CMV seropositive and was one of the 289 seropositive cohort members. Each donor provided a peripheral blood sample, and peripheral blood mononuclear cells were used for TCR beta sequencing. Genomic DNA was extracted from the blood cell samples with the Qiagen DNeasy Blood Extraction Kit. The TCR comes from a man aged 25 to 45 in good health and CMV-seropositive. Sequenced input: PBMCs. The sequence is built from TRBV5-1 and TRBJ2-4; there is no confident call for the D gene. The CDR3 region reads CASSLAPVQNIQYF. The nucleotide sequence is given as TGCGCCAGCAGCTTGGCCCCGGTACAGAACATTCAGTACTTC.